This TCR beta chain was sequenced during a study of blood T cell repertoires in COVID-19. Method: immunoSEQ multiplex PCR; TCRdb's copy keeps in-frame clones and lacks some. The profile shows fewer than 250,000 clones, roughly 86% of them singletons. The CDR3 covers 13 residues. V shed 3 bases and J shed 6 bases, with 13 bases lying between them. Germline loops: CDR1 SQVTM, CDR2 ANQGSEA. The sequenced sample was peripheral blood. This clonotype originated in a woman aged 60-75 years with acute or convalescent COVID-19. This chain uses TRBV29-1 with TRBJ2-3, with D perhaps matching TRBD2 (6 bases). The CDR3 coding sequence is TGCAGCGTTGAGGTCGGGGGTGGGGATACGCAGTATTTT. This gives the protein CSVEVGGGDTQYF.